This entry concerns a single TCR beta chain. TCRdb recomputed calls from the 5' RACE reads with MiXCR, one row per CDR3 protein. Altogether just over 500,000 distinct CDR3 sequences are present, approximately 22% being singletons, with the ten largest covering about 0.93%. The V end lost 0 bases, the J end lost 7 bases, and 10 bases lay between the germline ends. The CDR3 has 14 amino acids. The germline V gene encodes CDR1 MNHEY and CDR2 SVGAGI. This sample is drawn from a study of identical twins. Separately, the same data were catalogued under a study of T cells expressing NK-cell markers.

The sequence was obtained from a young woman in good health. The specimen sequenced was CD4+ T cells sorted from blood. The chain combines TRBV6-5 with TRBJ2-4; D unresolved. This CDR3 reads CASSYSGSRNIQYF. For the CDR3, the DNA is TGTGCCAGCAGTTACTCAGGGTCCAGGAACATTCAGTACTTC.